These 31 T cell receptor beta chains share one sample of origin, sequenced in a study of regulatory T cells in long-lasting Graves disease (dated by TCRdb to about 2021). The protocol used for the library was multiplex PCR. TCRdb records Illumina HiSeq 4000 as the sequencer. TCR beta libraries were built with iRepertoire HTBI primers and Arm-PCR amplification of CDR3 regions. TCRdb itself trimmed the public reads at Q25 with fastp, ran MiXCR and retained productive beta chains. Each entry is one CDR3 protein sequence, shown with its most common DNA and genes. This sample comprises 550,000 to 600,000 distinct CDR3 sequences, more than 15% of them detected only once. Together, the top ten hold more than 10% of the sample. The intended sense of this specimen's time point label: newly diagnosed GD, antithyroid drugs for less than 3 months. For both TCR sequencing and RNA sequencing, RNA was extracted from PBMCs using TRIzol.

In addition, the sample was reused for a study of T cells in Graves' hyperthyroidism and ophthalmopathy.

The sequenced sample was peripheral blood mononuclear cells (PBMCs), obtained at new diagnosis, from a patient treated with antithyroid drugs. The receptor source for this set is a young man with Graves disease. Donor details come from another sample of the same person, matched by shared clones.

This clonotype was seen only a few times. A much larger clone differs by one base, so this may be a read error. The V gene is TRBV28, the J gene TRBJ2-7; D is possibly TRBD2 (5 bases). The V and J ends lost 8 bases and 7 bases respectively, with 24 bases between them. The V gene's germline CDR1 is MDHEN and CDR2 SYDVKM. This CDR3 has 15 amino acids. In DNA form, the CDR3 reads TGTGCCAGCTACTCTACCGGGATAGGAAAACAAGAGCAGTACTTC. Residues: CASYSTGIGKQEQYF.

CDR3 sequence reads: CSGGLAGNTGELFF. CDR3 coding DNA: TGCAGCGGTGGACTAGCGGGGAACACCGGGGAGCTGTTTTTT. The chain is built from TRBV29-1 and TRBJ2-2, with 11 bases fitting TRBD2. The V segment lost 7 bases and the J segment 1 base; nucleotides outside the gene matches: 2. The CDR3 runs to 14 residues. The germline CDR1 and CDR2 sequences are SQVTM and ANQGSEA.

J is TRBJ1-5 and V is TRBV6-2 or TRBV6-3; TRBD1 might be the D (6 bases). CDR3 length equals 16 residues. Germline values: CDR1 MNHEY, CDR2 SVGEGT. V lost 6 bases and J lost 1, with 16 bases in between. The CDR3 reads CASRLKGGMSNQPQHF. CDR3 sequence (DNA): TGTGCCAGCAGGCTAAAGGGGGGGATGAGCAATCAGCCCCAGCATTTT.

A word on this clonotype: A far larger clone is one base from this, pointing to a likely read error. V is TRBV11-2 and J is TRBJ2-1; TRBD1 aligns across 10 bases. The CDR3 has 13 residues. With 5 bases clipped from V and 10 bases from J, the junction kept 5 bases outside the gene matches. Germline lookup yields CDR1 SGHAT and CDR2 FQNNGV. CDR3 loop: CASSRDRGYEQFF. CDR3 nucleotide sequence: TGTGCCAGCAGCCGGGACAGGGGCTACGAGCAGTTCTTC.

At least ten counts were recorded for this clonotype. The chain links TRBV3-1 to TRBJ2-7, with 9 nucleotides matching TRBD2. The CDR3 covers 15 residues. CDR1 is LGHDT and CDR2 is YNNKEL in the germline V gene (reference sequence). J was trimmed by 5 bases and V by 1 base; bases with no gene match: 6. CDR3 sequence: CASSQGTGLADEQYF. The CDR3 DNA is TGTGCCAGCAGCCAAGGGACGGGACTAGCAGACGAGCAGTACTTC.

This clonotype was seen a few times. The chain has TRBV13 and TRBJ2-1, with 8 positions matching TRBD1. This CDR3 spans 15 amino acids. The trim removed 4 bases at V and 7 bases at J, leaving 9 bases unmatched. Germline-derived CDR1 and CDR2 are PRHDT and FYEKMQ (reference sequence). CDR3 DNA: TGTGCCAGCAGCTCAGGACAGGGCCTTTCTAATGAGCAGTTCTTC. Amino acid sequence: CASSSGQGLSNEQFF.

The V and J genes are TRBV7-8 and TRBJ1-2, with D hard to call. The germline V and J ends were trimmed by 2 bases and 2 bases, with 12 bases remaining between them. Per the germline V gene, CDR1 is SGHVS and CDR2 is FQNEAQ. The CDR3 loop spans 15 amino acids. CDR3 DNA sequence: TGTGCCAGCAGCTTAAGGAGGGCCCAAAACTATGGCTACACCTTC. Protein: CASSLRRAQNYGYTF.

Many counts were recorded for this clonotype. V usage is TRBV27 and J usage is TRBJ1-1; TRBD1 matches 7 bases. There are 16 residues in the CDR3. From germline, CDR1 is MNHEY and CDR2 SMNVEV (reference sequence). Losses at the gene ends were 5 bases for V and 0 bases for J; bases not matched to a gene: 9. CDR3 DNA sequence: TGTGCCAGCAGTAGTGGGACAGTGCGACTGAACACTGAAGCTTTCTTT. It encodes CASSSGTVRLNTEAFF.

This clonotype was recorded a few times. This chain links TRBV20-1 with TRBJ2-7; maybe TRBD2 (5 bases). Germline lookup yields CDR1 DFQATT and CDR2 SNEGSKA (reference sequence). Trimming removed 5 bases at V and 7 bases at J, with 21 bases between. The CDR3 has 14 residues. The CDR3: CSAPLGGRSPEQYF. The DNA for the CDR3 is TGCAGTGCTCCCCTCGGAGGACGGAGTCCGGAGCAGTACTTC.

This clonotype was seen ten or more times. The chain uses TRBV2 and TRBJ1-6; D not certain. The germline V gene has CDR1 SNHLY and CDR2 FYNNEI. The CDR3 length is 16 residues. Between the trimmed V and J ends, which lost 6 bases and 0 bases, there was a span of 12 bases. The CDR3 sequence: CASRTTRSSYNSPLHF. CDR3 in DNA: TGTGCCAGCAGGACTACGCGAAGCTCCTATAATTCACCCCTCCACTTT. Complete variable domain (other parts from reference TRBV2 and TRBJ1-6): EPEVTQTPSHQVTQMGQEVILRCVPISNHLYFYWYRQILGQKVEFLVSFYNNEISEKSEIFDDQFSVERPDGSNFTLKIRSTKLEDSAMYFCASRTTRSSYNSPLHFGNGTRLTVT.

This clonotype was found many times. The chain recombines TRBV12-3 or TRBV12-4 with TRBJ2-7, with TRBD1 identical over 12 bases. Trimming cost V 4 bases and J 6 bases; bases outside gene matches: 4. CDR3 length equals 14 residues. The CDR3: CASSSGTGGFEQYF. As DNA, the CDR3 is TGTGCCAGCAGTTCCGGGACAGGGGGCTTCGAGCAGTACTTC.

This clonotype was detected only a few times. The rearrangement joins TRBV7-9 to TRBJ2-1, with 8 bases that match TRBD1. The DNA end lines up better with TRBJ2-5; the J call may be wrong. Germline V CDR1 and CDR2: SEHNR, FQNEAQ (reference sequence). The CDR3 loop spans 13 amino acids. Here the CDR3 DNA reads TGTGCCAGCAGCCCGGACAGGGTGGAGACCCAGTACTTC. Its protein is CASSPDRVETQYF.

The genes are TRBV20-1 and TRBJ1-1; D unclear. Trimming removed 0 bases at V and 9 bases at J, with 14 bases between. The CDR3 sequence is 13 residues long. The germline CDR1 and CDR2 sequences are DFQATT and SNEGSKA (reference sequence). The CDR3 reads CSARDRLAGKAFF. The CDR3 region has the DNA TGCAGTGCTAGAGACCGCCTGGCGGGGAAAGCTTTCTTT.

The rearrangement uses TRBV19 and TRBJ1-4; D ambiguous. Germline CDR1 LNHDA, CDR2 SQIVND (reference sequence). The CDR3 is 15 amino acids. Trimming removed 6 bases at V and 5 bases at J, with 16 bases between. CDR3 amino acids: CASSPTMRVNEKLFF. As DNA, the CDR3 is TGTGCCAGTAGCCCCACCATGAGGGTGAATGAAAAACTGTTTTTT. The whole variable domain, filled in from reference TRBV19 and TRBJ1-4, reads DGGITQSPKYLFRKEGQNVTLSCEQNLNHDAMYWYRQDPGQGLRLIYYSQIVNDFQKGDIAEGYSVSREKKESFPLTVTSAQKNPTAFYLCASSPTMRVNEKLFFGSGTQLSVL.

This clonotype was seen at least ten times. The rearrangement joins TRBV6-1 to TRBJ2-7; no definite D call. The CDR3 length is 14 residues. Germline V gives CDR1 MNHNS, CDR2 SASEGT. V was shortened by 5 bases and J by 3 bases, with 14 bases between the two germline ends. Here the CDR3 reads CASSRPPANYEQYF. The CDR3 nucleotides are TGTGCCAGCAGTAGACCCCCCGCTAACTACGAGCAGTACTTC.

This clonotype was recorded many times. The genes are TRBV12-3 or TRBV12-4 and TRBJ1-1; 7 bases align to TRBD1. The junction had 10 bases not matched to a gene; V was cut back by 2 bases and J by 4 bases. The CDR3 consists of 16 residues. CDR3: CASSLRQGRGGTEAFF. Written as DNA, the CDR3 is TGTGCCAGCAGTTTACGACAGGGTAGGGGTGGCACTGAAGCTTTCTTT.

The J gene is TRBJ1-2, the V gene TRBV5-6; 7 bases map to TRBD1. The germline V gene encodes CDR1 SGHDT and CDR2 YYEEEE. CDR3 length: 14 amino acids. The trim removed 0 bases at V and 7 bases at J, leaving 6 bases unmatched. CDR3 loop: CASSLAQGVFGYTF. CDR3 in DNA: TGTGCCAGCAGCTTGGCGCAGGGGGTGTTTGGCTACACCTTC.

This clonotype was seen ten or more times. The CDR3 loop reads CAWRTTGGAFTEAFF. The CDR3 region has the DNA TGTGCCTGGAGGACCACAGGGGGCGCGTTCACTGAAGCTTTCTTT. The V call is TRBV30, the J call TRBJ1-1; 9 positions match TRBD1. This CDR3 region has 15 residues. Germline V CDR1 and CDR2: GTSNPN, SVGIG (reference sequence). The V and J ends lost 3 bases and 4 bases, in that order; junction bases with no gene match: 9. Drawing the rest from reference TRBV30 and TRBJ1-1, the complete variable domain is SQTIHQWPATLVQPVGSPLSLECTVEGTSNPNLYWYRQAAGRGLQLLFYSVGIGQISSEVPQNLSASRPQDRQFILSSKKLLLSDSGFYLCAWRTTGGAFTEAFFGQGTRLTVV.

The count of this clonotype is one. This chain uses TRBV9 with TRBJ2-5; D ambiguous. Germline V gives CDR1 SGDLS, CDR2 YYNGEE. The CDR3 covers 15 residues. With 4 bases removed from V and 2 bases from J, the gap between germline ends came to 15 bases. The DNA of the CDR3 is TGTGCCAGCAGCACGTCATTAGCCGGGCAAGAGACCCAGTACTTC. Its translation: CASSTSLAGQETQYF.

The chain is built from TRBV7-2 and TRBJ2-2, with D maybe TRBD1 (5 bases). CDR1 and CDR2 (germline): SGHTA, FQGNSA. This CDR3 comprises 16 residues. V lost 4 bases and J lost 5, with 17 bases in between. This CDR3 is CASSSRVGIRTGELFF. The CDR3 DNA reads as TGTGCCAGCAGCTCCAGGGTGGGGATAAGAACCGGGGAGCTGTTTTTT.

This clonotype showed up just a few times. The chain uses TRBV10-2 and TRBJ1-5; weak D call: TRBD1 (5 bases). The CDR3 extends over 13 amino acids. Trimming removed 6 bases from V and 1 base from J, with 7 bases in between. Looked up from germline, CDR1 is WSHSY and CDR2 is SAAADI. In DNA, the CDR3 is TGCGCCAGCAGGGACAACAGCAATCAGCCCCAGCATTTT. Amino acid sequence: CASRDNSNQPQHF.

This clonotype has more than one count but fewer than ten. CDR3 sequence (DNA): TGCAGTGCTAGTTGGCAAGCCAATGAGCAGTTCTTC. It is translated as CSASWQANEQFF. The chain links TRBV20-1 to TRBJ2-1; no clear D gene. Deletions cut 3 bases from V and 6 bases from J, with 9 bases between. Germline V gene data show CDR1 as DFQATT and CDR2 as SNEGSKA (reference sequence). This CDR3 spans 12 amino acids.

A few counts support this clonotype. The J gene is TRBJ1-5, the V gene TRBV20-1; D gene unclear. CDR1 and CDR2 from the germline V gene are DFQATT and SNEGSKA (reference sequence). V lost 4 bases and J lost 0, with 7 bases in between. The CDR3 has 13 residues. The chain's CDR3 is CSAILDSNQPQHF. The CDR3 bases are TGCAGTGCTATACTTGATAGCAATCAGCCCCAGCATTTT.

This clonotype occurred many times. The chain uses TRBV28 and TRBJ1-1; 9 bases align to TRBD1. Germline CDR1 reads MDHEN; CDR2 reads SYDVKM. This CDR3 comprises 14 residues. V was pared by 6 bases and J by 4 bases, with 6 bases of the junction left unmatched. The CDR3 here is CASSVTGGVTEAFF. In nucleotides, the CDR3 is TGTGCCAGCAGCGTGACAGGGGGGGTCACTGAAGCTTTCTTT.

The V call is TRBV28, the J call TRBJ1-6; D possibly corresponds to TRBD1 (6 bases). Germline CDR1 MDHEN, CDR2 SYDVKM. Trimming removed 6 bases from V and 7 bases from J, with 16 bases in between. The CDR3 covers 15 residues. CDR3 sequence reads: CASSLETGQNSPLHF. The CDR3 bases are TGTGCCAGCAGCTTGGAGACAGGCCAAAATTCACCCCTCCACTTT.

This clonotype was observed at least ten times. The V call is TRBV15, the J call TRBJ1-1; TRBD1 aligns across 7 bases. There are 15 residues in the CDR3. With V trimmed by 0 bases and J by 6 bases, 7 bases remained unmatched. CDR1 is LNHNV, CDR2 YYDKDF, per germline (reference sequence). The CDR3, as DNA: TGTGCCACCAGCAGAGATCCGACAGGGTACGCTGAAGCTTTCTTT. Translating it yields CATSRDPTGYAEAFF.

This clonotype was counted many times. The chain couples TRBV11-2 to TRBJ2-1; TRBD1 aligns across 8 bases. J lost 10 bases, V lost 1 base, and 6 bases had no gene match. Looked up from germline, CDR1 is SGHAT and CDR2 is FQNNGV. The CDR3 covers 14 residues. The CDR3 loop reads CASSLVQGAGEQFF. CDR3 DNA: TGTGCCAGCAGCTTAGTCCAGGGGGCAGGGGAGCAGTTCTTC.

The chain recombines TRBV29-1 with TRBJ2-7, with a weak D call TRBD1 (6 bases). This CDR3 comprises 15 residues. V was pared by 6 bases and J by 4 bases, with 22 bases between. From germline, CDR1 is SQVTM and CDR2 ANQGSEA. CDR3 in DNA: TGCAGCGTGAATGAAGACGGGACAAGGGCTTACGAGCAGTACTTC. Its protein is CSVNEDGTRAYEQYF.

This clonotype was counted many times. The chain combines TRBV28 with TRBJ2-5, with D perhaps matching TRBD2 (5 bases). From germline, CDR1 is MDHEN and CDR2 SYDVKM. The CDR3 extends over 13 amino acids. Trimming shortened V by 6 bases and J by 1 base, and 9 bases separated the two germline ends. This chain's CDR3 is CASRLVPQETQYF. The CDR3 DNA follows: TGTGCCAGCAGACTAGTCCCCCAAGAGACCCAGTACTTC.

This clonotype was counted ten times or more. This chain uses TRBV5-1 with TRBJ2-7, with 7 bases aligning to TRBD1. From germline, CDR1 is SGHRS and CDR2 YFSETQ. The J segment lost 0 bases and the V segment lost 2 bases, leaving 2 bases of the junction unmatched. The CDR3 contains 14 residues. In DNA, the CDR3 is TGCGCCAGCAGCTTCGGGACAGCCTCCTACGAGCAGTACTTC. This codes for CASSFGTASYEQYF.

This sequence joins TRBV25-1 and TRBJ2-5, with 7 bases aligning to TRBD2. This CDR3 spans 12 amino acids. J was trimmed by 3 bases and V by 8 bases; bases with no gene match: 3. In germline, CDR1 is MGHDK, CDR2 SYGVNS. The CDR3 loop reads CASASGKETQYF. For the CDR3, the DNA is TGTGCCAGCGCCAGCGGGAAAGAGACCCAGTACTTC.